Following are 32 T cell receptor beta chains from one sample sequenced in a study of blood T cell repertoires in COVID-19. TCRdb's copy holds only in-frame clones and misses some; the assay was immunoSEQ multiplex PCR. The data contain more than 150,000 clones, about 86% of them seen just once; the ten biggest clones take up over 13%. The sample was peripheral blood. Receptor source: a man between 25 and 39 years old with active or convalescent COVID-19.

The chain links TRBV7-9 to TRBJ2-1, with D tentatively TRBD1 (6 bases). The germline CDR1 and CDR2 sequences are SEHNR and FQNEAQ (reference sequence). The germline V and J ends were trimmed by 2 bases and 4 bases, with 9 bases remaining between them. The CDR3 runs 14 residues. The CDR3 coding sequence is TGTGCCAGCAGCTTAACGGGACAATACAATGAGCAGTTCTTC. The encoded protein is CASSLTGQYNEQFF.

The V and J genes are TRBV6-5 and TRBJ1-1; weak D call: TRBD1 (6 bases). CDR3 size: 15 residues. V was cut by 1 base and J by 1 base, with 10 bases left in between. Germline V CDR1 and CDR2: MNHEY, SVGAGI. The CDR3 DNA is TGTGCCAGCAGTTACTGGAACAGGGAGAACACTGAAGCTTTCTTT. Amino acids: CASSYWNRENTEAFF.

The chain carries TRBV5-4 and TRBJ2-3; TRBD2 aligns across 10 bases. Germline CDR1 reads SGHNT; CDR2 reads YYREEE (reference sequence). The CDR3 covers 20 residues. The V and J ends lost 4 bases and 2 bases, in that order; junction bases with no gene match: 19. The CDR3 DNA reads TGTGCCAGCAGCCCCTTAGGCTCTCTTACTAGCGGGGAAACCACAGATACGCAGTATTTT. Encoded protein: CASSPLGSLTSGETTDTQYF. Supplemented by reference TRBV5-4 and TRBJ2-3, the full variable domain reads ETGVTQSPTHLIKTRGQQVTLRCSSQSGHNTVSWYQQALGQGPQFIFQYYREEENGRGNFPPRFSGLQFPNYSSELNVNALELDDSALYLCASSPLGSLTSGETTDTQYFGPGTRLTVL.

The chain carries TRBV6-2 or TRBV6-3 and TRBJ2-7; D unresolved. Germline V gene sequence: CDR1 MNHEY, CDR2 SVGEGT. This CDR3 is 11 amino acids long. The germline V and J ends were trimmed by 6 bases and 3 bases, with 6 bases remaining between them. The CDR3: CASSHNYEQYF. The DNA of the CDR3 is TGTGCCAGCAGCCACAACTACGAGCAGTACTTC.

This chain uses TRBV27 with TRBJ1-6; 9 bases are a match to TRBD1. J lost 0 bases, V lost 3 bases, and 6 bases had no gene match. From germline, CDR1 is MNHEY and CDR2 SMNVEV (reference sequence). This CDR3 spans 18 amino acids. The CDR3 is CASSLDRGWSSYNSPLHF. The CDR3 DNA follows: TGTGCCAGCAGTTTGGACAGGGGTTGGAGCTCCTATAATTCACCCCTCCACTTT.

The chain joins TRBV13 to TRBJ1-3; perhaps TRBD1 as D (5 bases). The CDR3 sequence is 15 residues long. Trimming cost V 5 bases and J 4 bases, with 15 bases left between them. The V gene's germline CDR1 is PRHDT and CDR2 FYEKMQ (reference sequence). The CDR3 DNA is TGTGCCAGCAGCCTCGGCGGAGGGGCCGGAAACACCATATATTTT. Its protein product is CASSLGGGAGNTIYF.

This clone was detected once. CDR3 in amino acids: CASSYFVGDGNTIYF. CDR3 nucleotide sequence: TGTGCCAGCAGTTACTTCGTCGGGGATGGAAACACCATATATTTT. This chain uses TRBV6-5 with TRBJ1-3; D is unclear. Trimming left V 1 base short and J 3 bases short, with 10 bases between. The CDR3 has 15 residues. The germline gives CDR1 MNHEY, CDR2 SVGAGI.

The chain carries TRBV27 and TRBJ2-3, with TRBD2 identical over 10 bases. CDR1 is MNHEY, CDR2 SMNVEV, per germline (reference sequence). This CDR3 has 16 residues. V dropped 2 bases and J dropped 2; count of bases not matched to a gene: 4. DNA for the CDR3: TGTGCCAGCAGTTTACTAGCGGGGGCCTACACAGATACGCAGTATTTT. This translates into CASSLLAGAYTDTQYF.

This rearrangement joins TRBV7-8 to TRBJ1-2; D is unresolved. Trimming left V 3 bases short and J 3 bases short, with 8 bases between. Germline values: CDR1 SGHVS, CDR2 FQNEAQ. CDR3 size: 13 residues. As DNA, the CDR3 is TGTGCCAGCAGCTTCGGCCGGGACTATGGCTACACCTTC. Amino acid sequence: CASSFGRDYGYTF.

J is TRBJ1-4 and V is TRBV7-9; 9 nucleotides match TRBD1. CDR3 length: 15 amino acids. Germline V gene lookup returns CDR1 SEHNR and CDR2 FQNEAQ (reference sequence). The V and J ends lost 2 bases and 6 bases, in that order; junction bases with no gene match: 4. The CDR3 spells CASSLLTGGDEKLFF. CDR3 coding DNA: TGTGCCAGCAGCTTACTTACAGGGGGCGATGAAAAACTGTTTTTT.

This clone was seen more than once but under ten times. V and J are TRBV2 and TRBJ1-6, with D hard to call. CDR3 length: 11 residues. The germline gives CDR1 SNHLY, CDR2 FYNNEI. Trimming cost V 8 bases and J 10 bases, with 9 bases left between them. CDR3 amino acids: CASGGESPLHF. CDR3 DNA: TGTGCCAGCGGCGGCGAGTCACCCCTCCACTTT.

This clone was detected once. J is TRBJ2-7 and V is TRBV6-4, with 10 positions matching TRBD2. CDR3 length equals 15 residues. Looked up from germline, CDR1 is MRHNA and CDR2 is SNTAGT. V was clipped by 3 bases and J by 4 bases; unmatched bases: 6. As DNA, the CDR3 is TGTGCCAGCAGTGAAAGAGCGGGAGGGCTGTACGAGCAGTACTTC. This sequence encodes CASSERAGGLYEQYF.

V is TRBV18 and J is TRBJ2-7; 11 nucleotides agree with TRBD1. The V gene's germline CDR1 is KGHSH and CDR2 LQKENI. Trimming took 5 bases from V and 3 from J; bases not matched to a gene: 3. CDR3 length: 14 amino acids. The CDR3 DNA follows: TGTGCCAGCTCAGCGGGACAGGGGGGCTACGAGCAGTACTTC. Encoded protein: CASSAGQGGYEQYF.

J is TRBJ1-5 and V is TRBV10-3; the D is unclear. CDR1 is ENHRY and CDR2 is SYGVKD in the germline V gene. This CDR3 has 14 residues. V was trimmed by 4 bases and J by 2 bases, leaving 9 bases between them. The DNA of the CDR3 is TGTGCCATCAGTGGGAGGGAGGGCAATCAGCCCCAGCATTTT. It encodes CAISGREGNQPQHF.

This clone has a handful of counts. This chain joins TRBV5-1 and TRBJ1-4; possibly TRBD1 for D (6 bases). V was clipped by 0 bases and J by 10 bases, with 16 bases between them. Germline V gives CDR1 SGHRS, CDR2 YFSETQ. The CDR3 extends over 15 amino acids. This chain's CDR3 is CASSLEDSIRGKLFF. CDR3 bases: TGCGCCAGCAGCTTGGAGGACTCCATCAGGGGAAAACTGTTTTTT.

Here the CDR3 DNA reads TGTGCCAGCAGCTTAGGGCGGGCAGGGGACGGCTACACCTTC. Its protein is CASSLGRAGDGYTF. This chain links TRBV7-9 with TRBJ1-2, with a possible D match to TRBD1 (6 bases). Trimming shortened V by 1 base and J by 8 bases, and 14 bases separated the two germline ends. This CDR3 contains 14 residues. Germline values: CDR1 SEHNR, CDR2 FQNEAQ (reference sequence).

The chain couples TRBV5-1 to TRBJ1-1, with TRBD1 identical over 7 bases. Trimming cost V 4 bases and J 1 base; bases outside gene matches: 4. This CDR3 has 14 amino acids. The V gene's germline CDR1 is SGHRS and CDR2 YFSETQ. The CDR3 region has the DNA TGCGCCAGCAGCGGGGGACAGAAGAACACTGAAGCTTTCTTT. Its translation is CASSGGQKNTEAFF. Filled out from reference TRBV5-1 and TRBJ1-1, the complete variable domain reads KAGVTQTPRYLIKTRGQQVTLSCSPISGHRSVSWYQQTPGQGLQFLFEYFSETQRNKGNFPGRFSGRQFSNSRSEMNVSTLELGDSALYLCASSGGQKNTEAFFGQGTRLTVV.

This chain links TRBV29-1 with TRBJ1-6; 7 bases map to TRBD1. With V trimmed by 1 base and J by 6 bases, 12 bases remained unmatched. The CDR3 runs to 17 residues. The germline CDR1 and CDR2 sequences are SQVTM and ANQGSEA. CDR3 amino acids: CSVEAPRARGFNSPLHF. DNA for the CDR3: TGCAGCGTTGAAGCCCCCAGGGCCAGGGGGTTTAATTCACCCCTCCACTTT.

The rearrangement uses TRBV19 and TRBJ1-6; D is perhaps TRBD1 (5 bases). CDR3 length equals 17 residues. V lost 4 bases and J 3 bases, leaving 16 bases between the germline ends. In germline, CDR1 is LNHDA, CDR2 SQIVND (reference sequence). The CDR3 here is CASSKDSLTRYNSPLHF. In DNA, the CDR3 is TGTGCCAGTAGTAAAGACAGCCTGACTCGCTATAATTCACCCCTCCACTTT.

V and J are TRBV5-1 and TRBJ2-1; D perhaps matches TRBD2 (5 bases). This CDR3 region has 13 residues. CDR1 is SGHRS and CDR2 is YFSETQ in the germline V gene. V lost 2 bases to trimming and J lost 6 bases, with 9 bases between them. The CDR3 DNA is TGCGCCAGCAGCTTCGGGGAAGGCAATGAGCAGTTCTTC. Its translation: CASSFGEGNEQFF.

The CDR3 spells CASSLVAGAEETQYF. The CDR3 DNA sequence: TGTGCCAGCAGCTTAGTTGCGGGGGCGGAAGAGACCCAGTACTTC. This chain uses TRBV7-2 with TRBJ2-5, with a weak D call TRBD2 (7 bases). V was cut by 1 base and J by 3 bases, with 12 bases left in between. CDR1 SGHTA and CDR2 FQGNSA come from the germline V gene. The CDR3 consists of 15 residues.

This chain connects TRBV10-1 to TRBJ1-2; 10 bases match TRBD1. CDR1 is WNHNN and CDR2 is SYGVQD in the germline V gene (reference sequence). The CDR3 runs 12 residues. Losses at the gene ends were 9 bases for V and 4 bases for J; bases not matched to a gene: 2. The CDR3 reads CARDRGVYGYTF. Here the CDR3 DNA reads TGCGCCAGGGACAGGGGGGTCTATGGCTACACCTTC.

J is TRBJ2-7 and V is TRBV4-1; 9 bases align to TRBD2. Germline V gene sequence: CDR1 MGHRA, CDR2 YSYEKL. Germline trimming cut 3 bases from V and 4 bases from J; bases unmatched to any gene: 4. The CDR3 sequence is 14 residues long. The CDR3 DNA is TGCGCCAGCAGCCAGGCTAGCGGGGCTTACGAGCAGTACTTC. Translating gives CASSQASGAYEQYF.

The CDR3 DNA sequence: TGCGCCAGCAGCCAAGTGGGTTTGGGGGGGCTCGGCTACACCTTC. Protein sequence: CASSQVGLGGLGYTF. The V call is TRBV4-1, the J call TRBJ1-2; possibly TRBD1 for D (6 bases). The V end was cut by 1 base, the J end by 8 bases, with 17 bases between. Looked up from germline, CDR1 is MGHRA and CDR2 is YSYEKL. The CDR3 consists of 15 residues.

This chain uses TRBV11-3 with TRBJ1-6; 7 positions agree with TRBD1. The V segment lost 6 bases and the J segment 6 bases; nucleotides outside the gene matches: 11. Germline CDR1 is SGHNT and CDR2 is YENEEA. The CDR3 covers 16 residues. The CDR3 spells CASRKLIQGFNSPLHF. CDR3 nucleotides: TGTGCCAGCAGGAAACTGATACAGGGGTTTAATTCACCCCTCCACTTT. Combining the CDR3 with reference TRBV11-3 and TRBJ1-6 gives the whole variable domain EAGVVQSPRYKIIEKKQPVAFWCNPISGHNTLYWYLQNLGQGPELLIRYENEEAVDDSQLPKDRFSAERLKGVDSTLKIQPAELGDSAVYLCASRKLIQGFNSPLHFGNGTRLTVT.

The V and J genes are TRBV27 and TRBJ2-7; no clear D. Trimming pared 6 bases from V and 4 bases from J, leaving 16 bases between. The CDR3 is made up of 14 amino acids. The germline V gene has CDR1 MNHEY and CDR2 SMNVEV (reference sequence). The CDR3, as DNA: TGTGCCAGCAGCCGTGGGCAGACCGTATACGAGCAGTACTTC. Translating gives CASSRGQTVYEQYF.

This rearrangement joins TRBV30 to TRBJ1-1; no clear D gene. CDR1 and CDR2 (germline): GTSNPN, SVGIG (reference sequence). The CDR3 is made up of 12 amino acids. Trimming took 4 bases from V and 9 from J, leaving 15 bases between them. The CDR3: CAWTGSVSQAFF. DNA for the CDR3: TGTGCCTGGACCGGGAGTGTCAGCCAAGCTTTCTTT.

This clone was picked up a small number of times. The CDR3 DNA is TGCGCCAGCAGCAGATTTTACGGTGGGGGGAGTGAAAAACTGTTTTTT. Translated, it gives CASSRFYGGGSEKLFF. The V and J genes are TRBV5-1 and TRBJ1-4; possible D gene TRBD1, 5 bases. CDR1 is SGHRS, CDR2 YFSETQ, per germline. The CDR3 loop spans 16 amino acids. V lost 4 bases to trimming and J lost 7 bases, with 20 bases between them.

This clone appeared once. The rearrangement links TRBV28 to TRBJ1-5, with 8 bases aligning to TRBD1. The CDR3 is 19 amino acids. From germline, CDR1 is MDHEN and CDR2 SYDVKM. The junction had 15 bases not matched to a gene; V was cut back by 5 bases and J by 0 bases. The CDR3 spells CASSTPRDRFPYSNQPQHF. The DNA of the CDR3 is TGTGCCAGCAGTACCCCGCGGGACAGGTTCCCTTATAGCAATCAGCCCCAGCATTTT.

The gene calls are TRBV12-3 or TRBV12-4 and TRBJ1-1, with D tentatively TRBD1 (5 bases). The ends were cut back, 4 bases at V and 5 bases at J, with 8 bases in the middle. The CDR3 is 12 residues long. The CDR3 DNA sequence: TGTGCCAGCAGTTCAGGGTGGACTGAAGCTTTCTTT. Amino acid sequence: CASSSGWTEAFF.

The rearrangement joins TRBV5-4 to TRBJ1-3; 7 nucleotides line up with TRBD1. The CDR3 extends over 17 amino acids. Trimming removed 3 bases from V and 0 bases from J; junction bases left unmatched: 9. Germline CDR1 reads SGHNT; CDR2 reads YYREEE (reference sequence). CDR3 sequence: CASSYEQGLSSGNTIYF. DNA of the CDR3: TGTGCCAGCAGCTATGAACAGGGGTTAAGCTCTGGAAACACCATATATTTT.

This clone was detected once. CDR3 DNA sequence: TGTGCCACCAGGAGCCGGGACAGGGAGAATGAGCAGTTCTTC. Its protein is CATRSRDRENEQFF. V is TRBV24-1 and J is TRBJ2-1; 9 bases map to TRBD1. This CDR3 comprises 14 residues. Germline V gives CDR1 KGHDR, CDR2 SFDVKD. J was trimmed by 7 bases and V by 7 bases; bases with no gene match: 7.